This is a list of T cell receptor beta chains from one sample in a study of regulatory T cells in long-lasting Graves disease. TCRdb recomputed calls from the multiplex PCR reads with MiXCR, one row per CDR3 protein. Among approximately 480,000 distinct CDR3 sequences, roughly 15% were seen once, and the ten largest hold 12%. The sample was also reused in another study, on T cells in Graves' hyperthyroidism and ophthalmopathy.

Sample: peripheral blood mononuclear cells (PBMCs), taken at new diagnosis, from a patient treated with antithyroid drugs. Source of these receptors: a man aged 40-50 years with Graves disease. The conserved cysteine and the conserved F or W are not part of the CDR3 here. A D gene is named only where the DNA matches it firmly.

TRBJ2-7 | TRBD1 | TRBV5-1 | ASSSGTGPYEQY
TRBJ2-5 | TRBD2 | TRBV7-2 | ASSLDGRALETQY
TRBJ1-2 | - | TRBV20-1 | SAREGRPAGYT
TRBJ1-5 | TRBD1 | TRBV6-1 | ASRTTGDSNQPQH
TRBJ2-1 | - | TRBV19 | ASSPQISYNEQF
TRBJ2-2 | - | TRBV13 | ASSLGIPNTGELF
TRBJ2-2 | TRBD2 | TRBV24-1 | ATSDASGRANGELF
TRBJ1-5 | TRBD1 | TRBV24-1 | ATSEGGGGRNQPQH
TRBJ2-2 | - | TRBV7-3 | ASSTRAGAGELF
TRBJ1-1 | - | TRBV19 | ATASAGQFTEAF
TRBJ2-2 | - | TRBV7-3 | ASSLMGSGTGELF
TRBJ2-1 | - | TRBV2 | ASRVLSSYNEQF
TRBJ2-1 | - | TRBV24-1 | ATSDRGGSYNEQF
TRBJ1-1 | - | TRBV28 | ASSSVGAEAF
TRBJ2-1 | TRBD2 | TRBV9 | ASSVEEREGNEQF
TRBJ2-1 | TRBD2 | TRBV30 | AWSGAGLAGGREQF
TRBJ2-1 | TRBD2 | TRBV29-1 | SVEGLAASSYNEQF
TRBJ1-5 | - | TRBV2 | ASSLWTDSNQPQH
TRBJ1-4 | - | TRBV16 | ASSPNGEKLF
TRBJ2-5 | - | TRBV27 | ASKRRVQETQY
TRBJ2-3 | TRBD2 | TRBV6-2/TRBV6-3 | ASSYRLAGVWTDTQY
TRBJ1-5 | TRBD1 | TRBV20-1 | SASSRDRGDNQPQH
TRBJ2-1 | - | TRBV18 | ASSPPIYNEQF
TRBJ2-2 | - | TRBV5-1 | ASSFFSPGLSPGELF
TRBJ2-5 | - | TRBV9 | ASSVAAEETQY
TRBJ2-5 | TRBD1 | TRBV7-9 | ASRKSGGRETQY
TRBJ2-1 | - | TRBV30 | AWSVRGLDEQF
TRBJ2-4 | - | TRBV5-1 | ASSSDFTKNIQY
TRBJ2-6 | - | TRBV6-5 | ASSSRRYSGANVLT
TRBJ2-7 | TRBD2 | TRBV7-9 | ASSLDASGSYEQY
TRBJ1-5 | TRBD1 | TRBV6-1 | ASSVGQGIQPQH
TRBJ1-1 | - | TRBV27 | ASSGVSFTEAF
TRBJ1-4 | - | TRBV7-8 | ASSRRSGESEKLF
TRBJ1-5 | - | TRBV28 | ASSLLSENQPQH
TRBJ1-1 | TRBD1 | TRBV12-3/TRBV12-4 | ASSPRTGSITEAF
TRBJ2-7 | TRBD2 | TRBV19 | ASSTSSGSSYEQY
TRBJ2-7 | - | TRBV12-5 | ASGLLGAPHEQY
TRBJ2-7 | - | TRBV7-6 | ASSLNSQYEQY
TRBJ1-2 | TRBD1 | TRBV7-9 | ASSATGASYGYT
TRBJ1-1 | TRBD1 | TRBV15 | ATSANRGWAEAF
TRBJ2-7 | TRBD2 | TRBV9 | ASSVVPGLAGGLLEQY
TRBJ2-6 | - | TRBV20-1 | SASTGSGANVLT
TRBJ2-5 | - | TRBV2 | ASSENVGSDQETQY
TRBJ1-2 | - | TRBV19 | ASSIGPGAKGYT
TRBJ2-3 | - | TRBV11-2 | ASSLGGPRRDTQY